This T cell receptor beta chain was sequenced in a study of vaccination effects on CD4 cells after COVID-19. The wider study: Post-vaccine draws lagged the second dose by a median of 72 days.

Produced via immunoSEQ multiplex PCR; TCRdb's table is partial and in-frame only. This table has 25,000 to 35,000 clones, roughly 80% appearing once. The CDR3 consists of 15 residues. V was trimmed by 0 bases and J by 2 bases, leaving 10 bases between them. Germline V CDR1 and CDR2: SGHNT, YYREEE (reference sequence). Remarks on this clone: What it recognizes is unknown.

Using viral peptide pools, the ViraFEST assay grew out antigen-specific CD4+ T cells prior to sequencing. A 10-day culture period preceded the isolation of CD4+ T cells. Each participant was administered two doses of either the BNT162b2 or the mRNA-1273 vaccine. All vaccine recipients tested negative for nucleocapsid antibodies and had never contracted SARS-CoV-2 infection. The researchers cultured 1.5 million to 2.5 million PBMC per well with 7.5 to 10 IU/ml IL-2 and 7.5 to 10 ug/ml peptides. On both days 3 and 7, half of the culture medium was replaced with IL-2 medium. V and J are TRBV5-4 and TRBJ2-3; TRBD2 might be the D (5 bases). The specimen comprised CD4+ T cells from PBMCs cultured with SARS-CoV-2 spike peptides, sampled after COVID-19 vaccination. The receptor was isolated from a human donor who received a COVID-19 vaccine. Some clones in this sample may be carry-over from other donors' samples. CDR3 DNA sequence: TGTGCCAGCAGCTTGGGCCTAGCCCCCACAGATACGCAGTATTTT. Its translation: CASSLGLAPTDTQYF.